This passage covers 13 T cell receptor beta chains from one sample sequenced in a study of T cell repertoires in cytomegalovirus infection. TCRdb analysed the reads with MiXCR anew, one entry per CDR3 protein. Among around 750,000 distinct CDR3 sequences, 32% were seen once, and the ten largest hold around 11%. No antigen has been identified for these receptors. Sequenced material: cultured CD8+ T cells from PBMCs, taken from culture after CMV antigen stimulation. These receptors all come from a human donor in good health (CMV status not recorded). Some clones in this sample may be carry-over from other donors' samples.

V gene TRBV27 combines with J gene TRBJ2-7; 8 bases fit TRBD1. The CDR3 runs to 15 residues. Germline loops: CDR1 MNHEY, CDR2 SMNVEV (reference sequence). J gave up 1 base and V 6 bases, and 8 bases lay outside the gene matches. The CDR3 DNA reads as TGTGCCAGCAGCCCGGGACAGGTCCCTTCCTACGAGCAGTACGTC. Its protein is CASSPGQVPSYEQYV.

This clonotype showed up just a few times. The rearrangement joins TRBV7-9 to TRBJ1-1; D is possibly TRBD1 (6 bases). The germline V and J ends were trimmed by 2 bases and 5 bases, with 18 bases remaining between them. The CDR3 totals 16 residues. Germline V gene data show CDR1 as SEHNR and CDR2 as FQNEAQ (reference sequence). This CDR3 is CASSLPLQGKATEAFF. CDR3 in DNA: TGTGCCAGCAGCTTACCCCTTCAGGGGAAGGCGACTGAAGCTTTCTTT.

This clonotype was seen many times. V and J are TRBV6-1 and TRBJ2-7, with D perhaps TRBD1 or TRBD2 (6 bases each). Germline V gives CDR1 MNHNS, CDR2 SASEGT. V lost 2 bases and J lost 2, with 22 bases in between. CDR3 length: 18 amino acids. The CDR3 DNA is TGTGCCAGCAGTGAACTGGGAACAGGGAGGATTTCGGCCTACGAGCAGTACGTC. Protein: CASSELGTGRISAYEQYV.

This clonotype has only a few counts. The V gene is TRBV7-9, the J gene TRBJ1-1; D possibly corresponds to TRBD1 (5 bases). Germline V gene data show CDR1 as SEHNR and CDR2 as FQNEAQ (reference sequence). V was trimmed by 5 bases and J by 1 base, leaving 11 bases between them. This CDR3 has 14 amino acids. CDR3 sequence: CASSQGGKNTEAFF. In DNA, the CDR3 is TGTGCCAGCAGCCAGGGAGGGAAGAACACTGAAGCTTTCTTT.

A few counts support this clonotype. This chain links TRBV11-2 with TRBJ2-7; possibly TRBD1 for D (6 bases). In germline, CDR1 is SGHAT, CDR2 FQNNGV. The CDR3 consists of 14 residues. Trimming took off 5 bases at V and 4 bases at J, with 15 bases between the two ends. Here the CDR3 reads CASSPWAGTYEQYV. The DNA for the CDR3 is TGTGCCAGCAGCCCTTGGGCTGGGACATACGAGCAGTACGTC.

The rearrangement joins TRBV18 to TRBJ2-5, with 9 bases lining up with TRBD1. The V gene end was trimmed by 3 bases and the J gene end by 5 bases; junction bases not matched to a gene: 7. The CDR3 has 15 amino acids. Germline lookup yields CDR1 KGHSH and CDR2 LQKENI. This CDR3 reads CASSPDRGAGETQYF. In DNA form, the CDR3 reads TGTGCCAGCTCACCGGACAGGGGCGCGGGGGAGACCCAGTACTTC. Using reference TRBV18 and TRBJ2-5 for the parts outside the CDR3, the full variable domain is NAGVMQNPRHLVRRRGQEARLRCSPMKGHSHVYWYRQLPEEGLKFMVYLQKENIIDESGMPKERFSAEFPKEGPSILRIQQVVRGDSAAYFCASSPDRGAGETQYFGPGTRLLVL.

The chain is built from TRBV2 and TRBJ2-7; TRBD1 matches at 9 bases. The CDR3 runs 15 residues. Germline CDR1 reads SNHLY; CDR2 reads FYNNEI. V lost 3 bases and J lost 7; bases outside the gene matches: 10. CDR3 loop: CASSELHRGLGEQYF. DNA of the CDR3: TGTGCCAGCAGTGAGTTGCACAGGGGGCTCGGGGAGCAGTACTTC.

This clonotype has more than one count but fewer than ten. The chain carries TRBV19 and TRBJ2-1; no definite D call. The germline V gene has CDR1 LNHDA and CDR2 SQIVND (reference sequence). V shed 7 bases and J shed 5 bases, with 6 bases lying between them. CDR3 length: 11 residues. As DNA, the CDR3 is TGTGCCAGTACCAAAGACAATGAGCAGTTCTTC. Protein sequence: CASTKDNEQFF.

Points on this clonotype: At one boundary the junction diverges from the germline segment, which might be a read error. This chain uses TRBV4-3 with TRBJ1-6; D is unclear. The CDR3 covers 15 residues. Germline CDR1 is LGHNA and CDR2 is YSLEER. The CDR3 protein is CASSPVGSYNSPLHF. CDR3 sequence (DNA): TGTGCCAGCAGCCCTGTAGGGTCCTATAATTCACCCCTCCACTTT.

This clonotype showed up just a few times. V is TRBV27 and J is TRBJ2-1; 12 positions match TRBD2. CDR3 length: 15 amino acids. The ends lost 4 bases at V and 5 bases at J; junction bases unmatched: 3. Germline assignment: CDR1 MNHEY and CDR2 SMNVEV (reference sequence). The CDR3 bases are TGTGCCAGCAGTTCGACTAGCGGGAGACACAATGAGCAGTTCTTC. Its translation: CASSSTSGRHNEQFF.

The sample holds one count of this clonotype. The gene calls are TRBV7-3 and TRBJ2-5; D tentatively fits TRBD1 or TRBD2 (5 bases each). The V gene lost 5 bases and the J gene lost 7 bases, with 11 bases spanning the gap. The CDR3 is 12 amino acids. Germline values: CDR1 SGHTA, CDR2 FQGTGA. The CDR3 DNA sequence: TGTGCCAGCAGCCAAGGTGGGGGGACCCAGTACTTC. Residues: CASSQGGGTQYF.

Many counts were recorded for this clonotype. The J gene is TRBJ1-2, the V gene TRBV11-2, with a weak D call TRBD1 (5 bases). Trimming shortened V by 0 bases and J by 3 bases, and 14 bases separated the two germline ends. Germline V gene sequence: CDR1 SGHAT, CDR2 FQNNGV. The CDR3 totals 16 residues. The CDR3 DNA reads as TGTGCCAGCAGCTTAGATATTGATGGGGGAGACTATGGCTACACCTTC. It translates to CASSLDIDGGDYGYTF.

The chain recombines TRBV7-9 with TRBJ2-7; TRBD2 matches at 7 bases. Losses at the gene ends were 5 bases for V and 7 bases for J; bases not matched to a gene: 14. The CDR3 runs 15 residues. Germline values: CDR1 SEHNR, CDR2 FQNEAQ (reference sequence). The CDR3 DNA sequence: TGTGCCAGCAGCAGGACTGACGGGGGGAGAGGAGAGCAGTACTTC. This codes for CASSRTDGGRGEQYF.